The 20 T cell receptor beta chains given below trace back to one sample, sequenced in a study of T cells after yellow fever vaccination. A single record per CDR3 protein comes from TCRdb applying MiXCR to the 5' RACE reads. Found here are 450,000 to 550,000 distinct CDR3 sequences, roughly 19% of them singletons; the top ten hold around 15%. Sequenced material: PBMCs, taken 15 days after the yellow fever booster vaccination. These receptors were taken from a man aged 30 to 45 who received the YFV17D yellow fever vaccine.

The rearrangement uses TRBV20-1 and TRBJ2-7; D is ambiguous. V was trimmed by 0 bases and J by 1 base, leaving 19 bases between them. Germline-derived CDR1 and CDR2 are DFQATT and SNEGSKA (reference sequence). CDR3 length: 17 residues. The CDR3 reads CSARDSRTGTVSYEQYF. CDR3 sequence (DNA): TGCAGTGCTAGAGATAGCAGGACGGGTACGGTTTCCTACGAGCAGTACTTC.

The V and J genes are TRBV20-1 and TRBJ2-7; 10 nucleotides align to TRBD2. Germline values: CDR1 DFQATT, CDR2 SNEGSKA (reference sequence). The CDR3 length is 15 residues. V dropped 1 base and J dropped 2; count of bases not matched to a gene: 5. The chain's CDR3 is CSARVRLAGAYEQYF. The DNA for the CDR3 is TGCAGTGCTAGAGTCCGACTAGCGGGCGCCTACGAGCAGTACTTC.

This clonotype came up many times. The chain carries TRBV20-1 and TRBJ2-1; D is uncertain. The V gene's germline CDR1 is DFQATT and CDR2 SNEGSKA (reference sequence). With 6 bases removed from V and 3 bases from J, the gap between germline ends came to 15 bases. This CDR3 region has 14 residues. CDR3 amino acids: CSADGIPSYNEQFF. The CDR3 bases are TGCAGTGCCGACGGTATTCCCAGCTACAATGAGCAGTTCTTC.

There are a few counts of this clonotype. The chain employs TRBV19 and TRBJ2-3; TRBD2 matches 9 bases. V shed 7 bases and J 3 bases; nucleotides not matched to a gene: 11. The germline CDR1 and CDR2 sequences are LNHDA and SQIVND (reference sequence). The CDR3 extends over 16 amino acids. The CDR3 region has the DNA TGTGCCAGTAATCCGAGGGGTAGCGGGAGTACAGATACGCAGTATTTT. It specifies CASNPRGSGSTDTQYF.

The chain uses TRBV18 and TRBJ1-3; the D is unclear. The germline CDR1 and CDR2 sequences are KGHSH and LQKENI. The CDR3 loop spans 14 amino acids. Trimming took off 2 bases at V and 8 bases at J, with 13 bases between the two ends. Here the CDR3 reads CASSPVGRSHTIYF. For the CDR3, the DNA is TGTGCCAGCTCACCAGTGGGCCGAAGTCACACCATATATTTT.

The chain is built from TRBV28 and TRBJ2-1; 7 positions agree with TRBD2. The trim removed 5 bases at V and 6 bases at J, leaving 7 bases unmatched. Germline V gene sequence: CDR1 MDHEN, CDR2 SYDVKM. There are 14 residues in the CDR3. CDR3 amino acids: CASSHGGLGNEQFF. CDR3 in DNA: TGTGCCAGCAGTCACGGCGGACTAGGCAATGAGCAGTTCTTC.

The rearrangement uses TRBV5-4 and TRBJ2-5; D remains ambiguous. The germline CDR1 and CDR2 sequences are SGHNT and YYREEE (reference sequence). The CDR3 has 17 amino acids. Trimming pared 5 bases from V and 1 base from J, leaving 21 bases between. The CDR3 spells CASSPPTWEGTQETQYF. The CDR3 region has the DNA TGTGCCAGCAGTCCCCCGACGTGGGAAGGAACCCAAGAGACCCAGTACTTC.

There are a few counts of this clonotype. V usage is TRBV24-1 and J usage is TRBJ2-7, with TRBD1 as a possible D gene (5 bases). V gave up 4 bases and J gave up 4 bases, with 13 bases separating them. In germline, CDR1 is KGHDR, CDR2 SFDVKD. This CDR3 spans 14 amino acids. The CDR3 bases are TGTGCCACCAGTGACGCAGGGTTCCTGTACGAGCAGTACTTC. Its protein is CATSDAGFLYEQYF.

This chain uses TRBV29-1 with TRBJ2-1; D perhaps matches TRBD2 (7 bases). The V gene's germline CDR1 is SQVTM and CDR2 ANQGSEA. Deletions cut 4 bases from V and 4 bases from J, with 14 bases between. This CDR3 spans 14 amino acids. CDR3 protein: CSVGRRGGYNEQFF. DNA for the CDR3: TGCAGCGTTGGTCGCAGGGGAGGGTACAATGAGCAGTTCTTC.

The CDR3 DNA follows: TGCAGTGCCCTTTCCAGGGAGACCACCGGGGAGCTGTTTTTT. Amino acid sequence: CSALSRETTGELFF. This chain uses TRBV20-1 with TRBJ2-2, with D possibly called TRBD1 or TRBD2 (5 bases each). The germline CDR1 and CDR2 sequences are DFQATT and SNEGSKA (reference sequence). CDR3 size: 14 residues. Trimming took 6 bases from V and 4 from J, leaving 15 bases between them.

This chain uses TRBV7-8 with TRBJ2-4; D remains unclear. Germline V CDR1 and CDR2: SGHVS, FQNEAQ. The V end was cut by 5 bases, the J end by 6 bases, with 11 bases between. The CDR3 spans 13 residues. The DNA for the CDR3 is TGTGCCAGCAGCCCCCCGAAGGGAAACATTCAGTACTTC. Protein product: CASSPPKGNIQYF. Filled out from reference TRBV7-8 and TRBJ2-4, the complete variable domain reads GAGVSQSPRYKVAKRGQDVALRCDPISGHVSLFWYQQALGQGPEFLTYFQNEAQLDKSGLPSDRFFAERPEGSVSTLKIQRTQQEDSAVYLCASSPPKGNIQYFGAGTRLSVL.

The chain recombines TRBV21-1 with TRBJ1-6. TRBV21-1 is tagged as a pseudogene. The CDR3 runs 16 residues. CDR3 nucleotides: TGTGCCAGCAGCAAATATCGTGTGGGCTCGGATTCACCCCTCCACTTT. Protein sequence: CASSKYRVGSDSPLHF.

This clonotype was counted only a few times. V is TRBV3-1 and J is TRBJ2-7; 13 nucleotides match TRBD2. Germline trimming cut 8 bases from V and 0 bases from J; bases unmatched to any gene: 1. The CDR3 loop spans 14 amino acids. The germline gives CDR1 LGHDT, CDR2 YNNKEL (reference sequence). CDR3 sequence (DNA): TGTGCCAGCGGGACTAGCGGGGCCTCCTACGAGCAGTACTTC. Its protein product is CASGTSGASYEQYF.

This clonotype was observed a handful of times. The rearrangement links TRBV10-2 to TRBJ2-6; 11 bases agree with TRBD2. The CDR3 spans 17 residues. V lost 7 bases, J lost 0 bases, and 5 bases stayed unmatched. In germline, CDR1 is WSHSY, CDR2 SAAADI. The CDR3 DNA reads as TGCGCCAGCACCTTAGCGGGAGGGCCCTCTGGGGCCAACGTCCTGACTTTC. Translating it yields CASTLAGGPSGANVLTF.

This clonotype was counted between two and nine times. The chain carries TRBV7-2 and TRBJ2-6; maybe TRBD2 (6 bases). V lost 3 bases to trimming and J lost 0 bases, with 9 bases between them. Germline V gene data show CDR1 as SGHTA and CDR2 as FQGNSA. The CDR3 length is 16 residues. This CDR3 reads CASSFAGPSGANVLTF. For the CDR3, the DNA is TGTGCCAGCAGCTTTGCGGGACCCTCTGGGGCCAACGTCCTGACTTTC.

This clonotype was seen a handful of times. V gene TRBV5-1 combines with J gene TRBJ2-2, with 7 bases aligning to TRBD1. Germline assignment: CDR1 SGHRS and CDR2 YFSETQ. V was pared by 4 bases and J by 3 bases, with 18 bases of the junction left unmatched. CDR3 length equals 19 residues. The CDR3 sequence is CASSKRGDRVSFDTGELFF. CDR3 DNA: TGCGCCAGCAGCAAGAGGGGTGACAGGGTGTCCTTTGACACCGGGGAGCTGTTTTTT.

This clonotype was recorded at least ten times. This chain joins TRBV5-6 and TRBJ2-7; 13 bases align to TRBD2. Per germline, CDR1 SGHDT and CDR2 YYEEEE. The CDR3 consists of 15 residues. With V trimmed by 2 bases and J by 6 bases, 5 bases remained unmatched. The CDR3 here is CASSFRRLAGGEQYF. CDR3 nucleotides: TGTGCCAGCAGCTTCCGACGACTAGCGGGAGGCGAGCAGTACTTC.

This clonotype was detected only a few times. This rearrangement joins TRBV6-1 to TRBJ2-5, with a tentative D call TRBD1 (5 bases). With 9 bases removed from V and 3 bases from J, the gap between germline ends came to 23 bases. This CDR3 contains 16 residues. Germline CDR1 is MNHNS and CDR2 is SASEGT. The CDR3 bases are TGTGCCAGACCCACCAGCCTTTCTCCAGGGAAAGAGACCCAGTACTTC. It encodes CARPTSLSPGKETQYF.

This clonotype turned up a few times. This rearrangement joins TRBV7-2 to TRBJ2-7; TRBD1 might be the D (6 bases). CDR1 is SGHTA, CDR2 FQGNSA, per germline. V was clipped by 1 base and J by 3 bases, with 13 bases between them. This CDR3 spans 15 amino acids. CDR3 loop: CASSLDQGWLYEQYF. The CDR3 nucleotides read TGTGCCAGCAGCTTAGATCAGGGGTGGCTCTACGAGCAGTACTTC.

This clonotype has a handful of counts. V usage is TRBV5-6 and J usage is TRBJ2-1, with D uncertain. The length of the CDR3 is 12 residues. The germline V gene encodes CDR1 SGHDT and CDR2 YYEEEE. V was clipped by 8 bases and J by 0 bases, with 6 bases between them. This chain's CDR3 is CASWDSYNEQFF. Written as DNA, the CDR3 is TGTGCCAGTTGGGACTCCTACAATGAGCAGTTCTTC.